Below, 24 T cell receptor beta chains from the same sample are listed, as sequenced in a study of T cell responses to AZD1222 COVID-19 vaccine. TCRdb's table, derived via immunoSEQ multiplex PCR, lists solely in-frame clones and lacks some. The sample carries 85,000 to 120,000 clones, 85% to 90% recorded once. Material: peripheral blood, obtained on day 0 of AZD1222 vaccination. These receptors were obtained from an adult in good health.

The chain carries TRBV5-1 and TRBJ1-2, with D perhaps TRBD1 (6 bases). Trimming pared 0 bases from V and 8 bases from J, leaving 14 bases between. Germline CDR1 reads SGHRS; CDR2 reads YFSETQ. There are 14 residues in the CDR3. CDR3 region: CASSLAVDQGGYTF. CDR3 nucleotides: TGCGCCAGCAGCTTGGCCGTGGATCAGGGGGGCTACACCTTC.

The V gene is TRBV10-3, the J gene TRBJ2-5, with TRBD2 identical over 7 bases. CDR3 size: 11 residues. Germline CDR1 reads ENHRY; CDR2 reads SYGVKD. J was trimmed by 2 bases and V by 10 bases; bases with no gene match: 1. CDR3 bases: TGTGCCACGGGACTACAAGAGACCCAGTACTTC. Protein product: CATGLQETQYF.

The table lists this clone with a count of one. This sequence joins TRBV28 and TRBJ1-2; TRBD1 agrees at 12 bases. This CDR3 has 15 residues. Looked up from germline, CDR1 is MDHEN and CDR2 is SYDVKM. J gave up 8 bases and V 4 bases, and 8 bases lay outside the gene matches. The CDR3 loop is CASSSSGQGARGYTF. Here the CDR3 DNA reads TGTGCCAGCAGTTCCTCGGGACAGGGGGCGCGAGGCTACACCTTC.

This clone occurred once. V usage is TRBV27 and J usage is TRBJ2-6; 7 nucleotides agree with TRBD1. Germline loops: CDR1 MNHEY, CDR2 SMNVEV (reference sequence). The CDR3 has 17 residues. With 2 bases clipped from V and 0 bases from J, the junction kept 4 bases outside the gene matches. The CDR3 reads CASSLVQGISGANVLTF. CDR3 DNA sequence: TGTGCCAGCAGTTTAGTACAGGGGATCTCTGGGGCCAACGTCCTGACTTTC.

The gene calls are TRBV7-2 and TRBJ1-1; D uncertain. The CDR3 contains 13 residues. V lost 4 bases, J lost 0 bases, and 6 bases lay in between. In germline, CDR1 is SGHTA, CDR2 FQGNSA. The CDR3: CASSSTVNTEAFF. CDR3 nucleotide sequence: TGTGCCAGCAGCTCCACGGTGAACACTGAAGCTTTCTTT.

V is TRBV27 and J is TRBJ1-1; maybe TRBD1 (5 bases). V lost 4 bases to trimming and J lost 3 bases, with 12 bases between them. Germline CDR1 MNHEY, CDR2 SMNVEV (reference sequence). This CDR3 has 14 amino acids. CDR3 bases: TGTGCCAGCAGTTCCCGTCTGGGGGACACTGAAGCTTTCTTT. Translating gives CASSSRLGDTEAFF.

The chain couples TRBV7-9 to TRBJ2-1; D possibly corresponds to TRBD2 (6 bases). The CDR3 has 16 residues. V was trimmed by 0 bases and J by 6 bases, leaving 15 bases between them. Germline V gives CDR1 SEHNR, CDR2 FQNEAQ (reference sequence). For the CDR3, the DNA is TGTGCCAGCAGCTTAGCGTTGGCGGGGACCAGCAATGAGCAGTTCTTC. Protein product: CASSLALAGTSNEQFF.

This chain connects TRBV7-2 to TRBJ2-5; D not resolved. The CDR3 is 13 residues long. Trimming removed 1 base from V and 3 bases from J, with 6 bases in between. Per the germline V gene, CDR1 is SGHTA and CDR2 is FQGNSA. CDR3 nucleotides: TGTGCCAGCAGCTTAGGAGGCAAAGAGACCCAGTACTTC. Its translation is CASSLGGKETQYF.

The CDR3 protein is CASTPQVLTGNTIYF. In nucleotides, the CDR3 is TGTGCCAGCACCCCGCAGGTCCTTACTGGAAACACCATATATTTT. The chain uses TRBV2 and TRBJ1-3; unclear D gene. The CDR3 contains 15 residues. V was cut by 7 bases and J by 2 bases, with 15 bases left in between. Germline CDR1 is SNHLY and CDR2 is FYNNEI.

This sequence joins TRBV6-5 and TRBJ1-2; D might be TRBD1 (5 bases). The CDR3 is 16 amino acids. Trimming stripped 1 base from V and 5 bases from J, with 17 bases between. Per the germline V gene, CDR1 is MNHEY and CDR2 is SVGAGI. CDR3 bases: TGTGCCAGCAGTTACTTCCCACAGGCCCTAACGTATGGCTACACCTTC. It codes for CASSYFPQALTYGYTF.

This sequence joins TRBV28 and TRBJ2-3; D remains unclear. CDR1 and CDR2 from the germline V gene are MDHEN and SYDVKM. Trimming removed 6 bases from V and 0 bases from J, with 13 bases in between. The CDR3 is made up of 15 amino acids. The CDR3 region is CASSPAGRSTDTQYF. The CDR3 nucleotides read TGTGCCAGCAGCCCCGCTGGGCGGAGCACAGATACGCAGTATTTT.

This clone was seen just once. V and J are TRBV5-1 and TRBJ1-1, with 7 positions matching TRBD1. The germline gives CDR1 SGHRS, CDR2 YFSETQ. V trimming: 3 bases; J trimming: 0 bases; junction bases outside the gene matches: 5. The CDR3 totals 15 residues. The CDR3 DNA reads TGCGCCAGCAGCTCGGGACAGACCATGAACACTGAAGCTTTCTTT. Translated: CASSSGQTMNTEAFF.

V is TRBV4-1 and J is TRBJ2-3; D ambiguous. The CDR3 has 15 amino acids. With 1 base removed from V and 0 bases from J, the gap between germline ends came to 8 bases. In germline, CDR1 is MGHRA, CDR2 YSYEKL. CDR3 region: CASSQATRSTDTQYF. CDR3 bases: TGCGCCAGCAGCCAAGCTACCCGTAGCACAGATACGCAGTATTTT.

The V gene is TRBV5-1, the J gene TRBJ2-5; no clear D. Trimming removed 1 base at V and 0 bases at J, with 1 base between. Germline lookup yields CDR1 SGHRS and CDR2 YFSETQ. The CDR3 is 12 residues long. CDR3 in amino acids: CASSLYQETQYF. The DNA of the CDR3 is TGCGCCAGCAGCTTGTACCAAGAGACCCAGTACTTC.

The gene calls are TRBV28 and TRBJ1-4, with D unresolved. The CDR3 is 15 amino acids. The V end lost 4 bases, the J end lost 4 bases, and 13 bases lay between the germline ends. Germline CDR1 and CDR2: MDHEN and SYDVKM. CDR3 residues: CASSSGGRNNEKLFF. CDR3 DNA: TGTGCCAGCAGTTCAGGAGGCAGGAATAATGAAAAACTGTTTTTT. Full variable domain (rest looked up from reference TRBV28 and TRBJ1-4): DVKVTQSSRYLVKRTGEKVFLECVQDMDHENMFWYRQDPGLGLRLIYFSYDVKMKEKGDIPEGYSVSREKKERFSLILESASTNQTSMYLCASSSGGRNNEKLFFGSGTQLSVL.

The V gene is TRBV27, the J gene TRBJ2-2; 10 nucleotides match TRBD1. Germline V gives CDR1 MNHEY, CDR2 SMNVEV (reference sequence). The CDR3 totals 14 residues. Germline trimming cut 7 bases from V and 3 bases from J; bases unmatched to any gene: 2. The CDR3 sequence: CASTDRGHTGELFF. The CDR3, as DNA: TGTGCCAGCACAGACAGGGGGCACACCGGGGAGCTGTTTTTT.

The rearrangement joins TRBV7-8 to TRBJ2-1, with TRBD2 matching 7 bases. CDR1 SGHVS and CDR2 FQNEAQ come from the germline V gene. V lost 3 bases, J lost 9 bases, and 14 bases stayed unmatched. The CDR3 loop spans 16 amino acids. This chain's CDR3 is CASSFPSSAGVVEQFF. In DNA form, the CDR3 reads TGTGCCAGCAGCTTTCCCTCCAGCGCGGGAGTCGTTGAGCAGTTCTTC.

This chain links TRBV9 with TRBJ2-2, with TRBD2 matching 8 bases. Trimming cost V 2 bases and J 3 bases; bases outside gene matches: 6. This CDR3 contains 16 residues. The germline gives CDR1 SGDLS, CDR2 YYNGEE. The CDR3 reads CASSVTSGGDTGELFF. The CDR3 nucleotides read TGTGCCAGCAGCGTCACAAGCGGGGGCGACACCGGGGAGCTGTTTTTT. The full variable domain, completed using reference TRBV9 and TRBJ2-2, is DSGVTQTPKHLITATGQRVTLRCSPRSGDLSVYWYQQSLDQGLQFLIQYYNGEERAKGNILERFSAQQFPDLHSELNLSSLELGDSALYFCASSVTSGGDTGELFFGEGSRLTVL.

The chain couples TRBV9 to TRBJ1-2, with 8 nucleotides matching TRBD1. From germline, CDR1 is SGDLS and CDR2 YYNGEE. The CDR3 has 15 residues. The V gene end was trimmed by 1 base and the J gene end by 2 bases; junction bases not matched to a gene: 4. The CDR3 nucleotides read TGTGCCAGCAGCGTACTGGCAGGGGGCAACTATGGCTACACCTTC. As protein: CASSVLAGGNYGYTF.

The V gene is TRBV6-2 or TRBV6-3, the J gene TRBJ2-7; either TRBD1 or TRBD2 may supply D (7 bases each). CDR1 MNHEY and CDR2 SVGEGT come from the germline V gene. There are 15 residues in the CDR3. Between the trimmed V and J ends, which lost 7 bases and 0 bases, there was a span of 16 bases. CDR3 protein: CASTPAGQLSYEQYF. CDR3 coding DNA: TGTGCCAGCACCCCAGCGGGACAGCTCTCCTACGAGCAGTACTTC.

V and J are TRBV28 and TRBJ1-6, with D unresolved. The CDR3 spans 16 residues. Germline V gene data show CDR1 as MDHEN and CDR2 as SYDVKM. Trimming stripped 5 bases from V and 7 bases from J, with 18 bases between. The chain's CDR3 is CASSPQDLLPNSPLHF. Written as DNA, the CDR3 is TGTGCCAGCAGTCCCCAGGACCTATTACCGAATTCACCCCTCCACTTT.

V is TRBV6-1 and J is TRBJ2-5, with 8 bases lining up with TRBD1. V lost 1 base, J lost 5 bases, and 9 bases stayed unmatched. Germline assignment: CDR1 MNHNS and CDR2 SASEGT. This CDR3 has 16 amino acids. CDR3 nucleotide sequence: TGTGCCAGCAGTGAAGGTGTTCAGGGGGCTTTCGAGACCCAGTACTTC. Its translation is CASSEGVQGAFETQYF.

This clone was seen a single time. This sequence joins TRBV7-8 and TRBJ2-7; D gene ambiguous. There are 13 residues in the CDR3. Germline values: CDR1 SGHVS, CDR2 FQNEAQ. Trimming took off 1 base at V and 2 bases at J, with 6 bases between the two ends. CDR3 nucleotides: TGTGCCAGCAGCTTAGAGGCGGCCTACGAGCAGTACTTC. This gives the protein CASSLEAAYEQYF.

V usage is TRBV6-5 and J usage is TRBJ1-1; D not certain. The CDR3 is 13 residues long. Trimming pared 5 bases from V and 9 bases from J, leaving 16 bases between. Germline V CDR1 and CDR2: MNHEY, SVGAGI. The CDR3 sequence: CASSLTSISKAFF. The CDR3 DNA reads TGTGCCAGCAGTCTAACGAGTATCTCTAAAGCTTTCTTT.